The source of this T cell receptor (beta chain) is a study of human T cells and chemical hapten exposure. Overall study: Across samples, TCR yields varied, mostly owing to small differences in pooled library volumes.

Time point specified: patch test 1, 2 weeks after DPC sensitization. Stated treatment: therapeutic diphenylcyclopropenone sensitization with weekly scalp DPC. How the authors handled the data: Ranging from about 20,000 to 700,000, TCR counts per sample had a median value of about 96,000. TCRdb called the RACE reads again in MiXCR, with one record for every CDR3 protein. The V and J calls shown here were made by TCRdb, not taken from the authors' results. Of roughly 360,000 distinct CDR3 sequences listed, approximately 5.1% were seen once; the top ten hold 2% to 2.5%. The V end was cut by 1 base, the J end by 4 bases, with 4 bases between. This CDR3 has 11 amino acids. Looked up from germline, CDR1 is SQVTM and CDR2 is ANQGSEA.

The clonotype originates from a woman aged 50 to 60 with alopecia areata. Some clones in this sample may be carry-over from other donors' samples. The chain links TRBV29-1 to TRBJ1-2; D gene unclear. The input for sequencing was whole blood, taken in connection with sensitization to the hapten diphenylcyclopropenone (DPC). CDR3 coding DNA: TGCAGCGTTGAAGTGGTCTATGGCTACACCTTC. Its protein is CSVEVVYGYTF.